A single sample is the source of the 24 T cell receptor beta chains below, sequenced in a study of blood T cell repertoires in COVID-19. Using immunoSEQ multiplex PCR, the repertoire was profiled, and TCRdb retains in-frame clones only, with some absent. The profile shows about 360,000 clones, around 87% of them singletons. Sample: peripheral blood. These receptors were collected from a human donor in a cohort sampled during active COVID-19.

This chain joins TRBV19 and TRBJ1-1; D is unresolved. The germline CDR1 and CDR2 sequences are LNHDA and SQIVND (reference sequence). CDR3 length: 11 amino acids. V lost 2 bases and J lost 5, with 3 bases in between. The CDR3 reads CASSITTEAFF. The CDR3 nucleotides read TGTGCCAGTAGTATAACTACTGAAGCTTTCTTT.

The V gene is TRBV6-6, the J gene TRBJ1-2; 7 bases agree with TRBD1. Germline V gives CDR1 MNHNY, CDR2 SVGAGI (reference sequence). The CDR3 is made up of 16 amino acids. Trimming cost V 2 bases and J 5 bases; bases outside gene matches: 11. The CDR3 loop is CASSYPTRGQLYGYTF. In DNA form, the CDR3 reads TGTGCCAGCAGTTACCCTACCCGGGGACAGTTGTATGGCTACACCTTC.

The rearrangement joins TRBV2 to TRBJ2-3, with 9 nucleotides matching TRBD2. This CDR3 spans 15 amino acids. Germline V gene sequence: CDR1 SNHLY, CDR2 FYNNEI. The J segment lost 0 bases and the V segment lost 6 bases, leaving 4 bases of the junction unmatched. The CDR3 region has the DNA TGTGCCAGCAGGGAGACTAGCGGCAGCACAGATACGCAGTATTTT. It encodes CASRETSGSTDTQYF. Combining the CDR3 with reference TRBV2 and TRBJ2-3 gives the whole variable domain EPEVTQTPSHQVTQMGQEVILRCVPISNHLYFYWYRQILGQKVEFLVSFYNNEISEKSEIFDDQFSVERPDGSNFTLKIRSTKLEDSAMYFCASRETSGSTDTQYFGPGTRLTVL.

The V call is TRBV18, the J call TRBJ1-1; D gene ambiguous. V shed 4 bases and J shed 0 bases, with 12 bases lying between them. The CDR3 is 15 residues long. The germline CDR1 and CDR2 sequences are KGHSH and LQKENI. This chain's CDR3 is CASSLIREVNTEAFF. DNA of the CDR3: TGTGCCAGCTCACTTATTCGGGAGGTGAACACTGAAGCTTTCTTT.

This clone appeared a single time. The genes are TRBV28 and TRBJ2-1; 13 bases are shared with TRBD2. The CDR3 covers 18 residues. Per germline, CDR1 MDHEN and CDR2 SYDVKM. The junction had 16 bases not matched to a gene; V was cut back by 4 bases and J by 10 bases. CDR3 amino acids: CASSSSPSSLAGGTEQFF. DNA of the CDR3: TGTGCCAGCAGTTCAAGCCCGAGCTCACTAGCGGGGGGGACCGAGCAGTTCTTC. The full variable domain, rest sourced from reference TRBV28 and TRBJ2-1, is DVKVTQSSRYLVKRTGEKVFLECVQDMDHENMFWYRQDPGLGLRLIYFSYDVKMKEKGDIPEGYSVSREKKERFSLILESASTNQTSMYLCASSSSPSSLAGGTEQFFGPGTRLTVL.

The rearrangement joins TRBV5-1 to TRBJ1-3; 7 bases agree with TRBD1. V dropped 0 bases and J dropped 4; count of bases not matched to a gene: 4. CDR3 size: 15 residues. Germline CDR1 reads SGHRS; CDR2 reads YFSETQ. CDR3 nucleotides: TGCGCCAGCAGCTTGGAACAGGGGACAGGAAACACCATATATTTT. Protein product: CASSLEQGTGNTIYF. Full variable domain (rest looked up from reference TRBV5-1 and TRBJ1-3): KAGVTQTPRYLIKTRGQQVTLSCSPISGHRSVSWYQQTPGQGLQFLFEYFSETQRNKGNFPGRFSGRQFSNSRSEMNVSTLELGDSALYLCASSLEQGTGNTIYFGEGSWLTVV.

The chain couples TRBV5-1 to TRBJ1-2; D not certain. The germline gives CDR1 SGHRS, CDR2 YFSETQ. The CDR3 is 13 amino acids. Trimming stripped 3 bases from V and 7 bases from J, with 13 bases between. The CDR3: CASSSEGAGGYTF. CDR3 DNA sequence: TGCGCCAGCAGCTCCGAAGGAGCCGGTGGCTACACCTTC.

Comments on this clone: The same CDR3 arises from other DNA sequences in this sample as well. The rearrangement links TRBV9 to TRBJ2-3; tentative D call: TRBD2 (6 bases). With 0 bases removed from V and 0 bases from J, the gap between germline ends came to 8 bases. Per the germline V gene, CDR1 is SGDLS and CDR2 is YYNGEE. This CDR3 spans 15 amino acids. The CDR3, as DNA: TGTGCCAGCAGCGTAGCAGGGACTAGCACAGATACGCAGTATTTT. Translated: CASSVAGTSTDTQYF.

The CDR3 sequence is CASSMSGGASYNEQFF. CDR3 in DNA: TGTGCCAGTAGTATGAGCGGGGGGGCTTCCTACAATGAGCAGTTCTTC. This chain connects TRBV19 to TRBJ2-1; 10 bases match TRBD2. CDR1 and CDR2 (germline): LNHDA, SQIVND (reference sequence). J gave up 1 base and V 3 bases, and 3 bases lay outside the gene matches. The CDR3 has 16 residues.

V and J are TRBV7-3 and TRBJ2-3; 7 bases match TRBD1. Germline CDR1 and CDR2: SGHTA and FQGTGA. V was pared by 4 bases and J by 2 bases, with 3 bases of the junction left unmatched. The CDR3 has 14 amino acids. The CDR3 here is CASSSQGTTDTQYF. In nucleotides, the CDR3 is TGTGCCAGCAGCTCACAGGGGACCACAGATACGCAGTATTTT.

Only one count was recorded for this clone. The chain links TRBV7-2 to TRBJ2-5; 10 nucleotides match TRBD2. The germline gives CDR1 SGHTA, CDR2 FQGNSA. The CDR3 has 18 amino acids. Germline trimming cut 7 bases from V and 2 bases from J; bases unmatched to any gene: 16. CDR3 bases: TGTGCCAGCAACAGCTTAGATTGGACTAGCGGCGCACAAGAGACCCAGTACTTC. This codes for CASNSLDWTSGAQETQYF.

The rearrangement uses TRBV30 and TRBJ2-3; D may match TRBD1 or TRBD2 (5 bases each). CDR3 length: 12 amino acids. The V gene's germline CDR1 is GTSNPN and CDR2 SVGIG (reference sequence). V gave up 7 bases and J gave up 3 bases, with 11 bases separating them. The CDR3 here is CASGRSTDTQYF. CDR3 nucleotides: TGTGCCTCGGGACGGTCAACAGATACGCAGTATTTT. Combining the CDR3 with reference TRBV30 and TRBJ2-3 gives the whole variable domain SQTIHQWPATLVQPVGSPLSLECTVEGTSNPNLYWYRQAAGRGLQLLFYSVGIGQISSEVPQNLSASRPQDRQFILSSKKLLLSDSGFYLCASGRSTDTQYFGPGTRLTVL.

The table lists this clone with a count of one. The genes are TRBV24-1 and TRBJ2-1; 10 bases are a match to TRBD1. Germline trimming cut 3 bases from V and 6 bases from J; bases unmatched to any gene: 4. This CDR3 spans 15 amino acids. Germline CDR1 is KGHDR and CDR2 is SFDVKD. The CDR3 region is CATSDRDRGSNEQFF. Written as DNA, the CDR3 is TGTGCCACCAGTGATCGGGACAGGGGCTCCAATGAGCAGTTCTTC.

The genes are TRBV6-5 and TRBJ2-5, with TRBD1 matching 11 bases. Germline loops: CDR1 MNHEY, CDR2 SVGAGI. Losses at the gene ends were 5 bases for V and 6 bases for J; bases not matched to a gene: 5. The CDR3 has 14 amino acids. The CDR3 nucleotides read TGTGCCAGCAGTATAGGACAGGGGGCTCAGACCCAGTACTTC. It yields the protein CASSIGQGAQTQYF.

The chain joins TRBV6-5 to TRBJ2-7; TRBD1 might be the D (6 bases). The length of the CDR3 is 15 residues. Trimming stripped 5 bases from V and 2 bases from J, with 16 bases between. Germline V lookup: CDR1 MNHEY, CDR2 SVGAGI. DNA of the CDR3: TGTGCCAGCAGTCAACTCGGAACAGGGACCTACGAGCAGTACTTC. This encodes CASSQLGTGTYEQYF.

This clone was seen ten or more times. The rearrangement links TRBV6-1 to TRBJ2-1, with 7 bases aligning to TRBD1. V was pared by 1 base and J by 7 bases, with 7 bases of the junction left unmatched. This CDR3 contains 15 residues. Germline V gives CDR1 MNHNS, CDR2 SASEGT. The CDR3 DNA follows: TGTGCCAGCAGTGAAGAGGGGGCAGGTTGGAATGAGCAGTTCTTC. It is translated as CASSEEGAGWNEQFF.

The chain employs TRBV7-2 and TRBJ1-1, with a weak D call TRBD1 (6 bases). Germline CDR1 reads SGHTA; CDR2 reads FQGNSA. The ends were cut back, 2 bases at V and 4 bases at J, with 14 bases in the middle. CDR3 length: 15 amino acids. The CDR3 reads CASSLFRGAGTEAFF. The CDR3 DNA follows: TGTGCCAGCAGCTTATTTCGGGGGGCTGGCACTGAAGCTTTCTTT.

V gene TRBV11-1 combines with J gene TRBJ2-1; D perhaps matches TRBD1 (6 bases). Trimming cost V 1 base and J 5 bases, with 6 bases left between them. Germline CDR1 is SGHAT and CDR2 is FQDESV (reference sequence). The CDR3 sequence is 13 residues long. CDR3 amino acids: CASSLDRDNEQFF. In nucleotides, the CDR3 is TGTGCCAGCAGCTTAGACAGGGACAATGAGCAGTTCTTC.

V and J are TRBV6-6 and TRBJ1-1, with 7 nucleotides matching TRBD1. V was clipped by 6 bases and J by 3 bases; unmatched bases: 4. The CDR3 runs to 13 residues. CDR1 and CDR2 from the germline V gene are MNHNY and SVGAGI (reference sequence). The CDR3 nucleotides are TGTGCCAGCAGACCCAGGGGGGACACTGAAGCTTTCTTT. Protein sequence: CASRPRGDTEAFF.

For the CDR3, the DNA is TGCGCCAGCAGCTTGGGGCTAGCGGGGGACTCCTACGAGCAGTACTTC. The encoded protein is CASSLGLAGDSYEQYF. This chain joins TRBV5-1 and TRBJ2-7; 10 nucleotides line up with TRBD2. The length of the CDR3 is 16 residues. Per the germline V gene, CDR1 is SGHRS and CDR2 is YFSETQ. J gave up 0 bases and V 0 bases, and 3 bases lay outside the gene matches.

This clone has only one observation. The genes are TRBV7-6 and TRBJ2-2, with D possibly being TRBD1 (6 bases). V was pared by 9 bases and J by 15 bases, with 20 bases between. Germline CDR1 is SGHVS and CDR2 is FNYEAQ. The length of the CDR3 is 12 residues. CDR3 residues: CARGRRSRTVFF. The DNA for the CDR3 is TGTGCCAGGGGAAGGAGGTCGAGGACAGTGTTTTTT. Together with reference TRBV7-6 and TRBJ2-2, the CDR3 gives the full variable domain: GAGVSQSPRYKVTKRGQDVALRCDPISGHVSLYWYRQALGQGPEFLTYFNYEAQQDKSGLPNDRFSAERPEGSISTLTIQRTEQRDSAMYRCARGRRSRTVFFGEGSRLTVL.

This clone occurred a few times. The rearrangement links TRBV7-8 to TRBJ1-5, with 11 bases identical to TRBD1. With V trimmed by 4 bases and J by 6 bases, 5 bases remained unmatched. CDR3 size: 15 residues. Germline values: CDR1 SGHVS, CDR2 FQNEAQ. This CDR3 is CASSYGTGGVQPQHF. The CDR3 DNA is TGTGCCAGCAGCTATGGGACAGGGGGTGTTCAGCCCCAGCATTTT.

The gene calls are TRBV2 and TRBJ2-7; 13 bases match TRBD2. This CDR3 region has 16 residues. Germline assignment: CDR1 SNHLY and CDR2 FYNNEI. The trim removed 7 bases at V and 3 bases at J, leaving 9 bases unmatched. CDR3: CASKELAGGPVYEQYF. CDR3 in DNA: TGTGCCAGCAAAGAACTAGCGGGAGGGCCCGTCTACGAGCAGTACTTC.

Remarks on this clone: Other DNA sequences within the sample encode an identical CDR3. This sequence joins TRBV12-3 or TRBV12-4 and TRBJ1-5; D unclear. This CDR3 has 13 amino acids. With 6 bases removed from V and 4 bases from J, the gap between germline ends came to 10 bases. CDR3 protein: CASSLGYNQPQHF. DNA for the CDR3: TGTGCCAGCAGCCTAGGATATAATCAGCCCCAGCATTTT.